These T cell receptor beta chains were read from a single sample in a study of Ad26.COV2.S vaccination and SARS-CoV-2 variants. Here immunoSEQ multiplex PCR was the method, and the copy in TCRdb shows in-frame clones only, minus some. Of approximately 420,000 clones detected, approximately 91% appear once; the ten largest clones hold 3.5%. The input for sequencing was peripheral blood, taken in a trial of Ad26.COV2.S vaccine versus placebo. These receptors were obtained from a person between 18 and 65 years old who received the Ad26.COV2.S COVID-19 vaccine or a placebo. The CDR3 runs from the conserved cysteine through the conserved F or W. Fields, in order: J gene, D gene, clone size, CDR3 length, V gene, CDR3 DNA, CDR3 protein. D genes are given only for firm matches. Only some rows state a clone size, as once, few, many or a class for expanded clones.

TRBJ1-4 | TRBD1 | - | 13 | TRBV5-1 | TGCGCCAGCCGAGGGGGCCGTAATGAAAAACTGTTTTTT | CASRGGRNEKLFF
TRBJ1-2 | TRBD1 | - | 16 | TRBV14 | TGTGCCAGCAGCCAGTATGGGGTCCCTGCAGGGGGAGGCTACACCTTC | CASSQYGVPAGGGYTF
TRBJ1-2 | TRBD1 | - | 17 | TRBV3-1/TRBV3-2 | TGTGCCAGCAGCCGGGGACAGGGGCCATCTTTTAACTATGGCTACACCTTC | CASSRGQGPSFNYGYTF
TRBJ1-3 | - | few | 14 | TRBV6-5 | TGTGCCAGCAGTTCTCCCAGCTCTGGAAACACCATATATTTT | CASSSPSSGNTIYF
TRBJ2-1 | - | - | 15 | TRBV10-2 | TGCGCCAGCAGGGACCGAGGGGACCCCAACAATGAGCAGTTCTTC | CASRDRGDPNNEQFF
TRBJ1-2 | - | - | 15 | TRBV27 | TGTGCTCCCCAGTCCTCAGCGCGGGTAACTTATGGCTACACCTTC | CAPQSSARVTYGYTF
TRBJ2-1 | - | - | 16 | TRBV18 | TGTGCCAGCTCGCCGATAGGCGGGGTCTCCTACAATGAGCAGTTCTTC | CASSPIGGVSYNEQFF
TRBJ1-2 | - | - | 15 | TRBV3-1/TRBV3-2 | TGTGCCAGCAGCCCGGAAGGCAGCAGTATCTATGGCTACACCTTC | CASSPEGSSIYGYTF
TRBJ1-1 | TRBD1 | - | 12 | TRBV13 | TGTGCCAGCAGCTTCGACAGGGCTGAAGCTTTCTTT | CASSFDRAEAFF
TRBJ1-5 | - | - | 18 | TRBV19 | TGTGCCAGTAGTATTCACCCCCCAAGGGACGATAGCAATCAGCCCCAGCATTTT | CASSIHPPRDDSNQPQHF
TRBJ2-5 | - | - | 14 | TRBV6-5 | TGTGCCAGCAGTTACTTGGAGGGTCCAGAGACCCAGTACTTC | CASSYLEGPETQYF
TRBJ1-2 | TRBD1 | - | 15 | TRBV18 | TGTGCCAGCTCACCAGTAACAGGGGATCCATATGGCTACACCTTC | CASSPVTGDPYGYTF
TRBJ1-1 | TRBD1 | - | 16 | TRBV5-1 | TGCGCCAGCAGCTTGGGGTCGGGACAGGGGCCGCGTGAAGCTTTCTTT | CASSLGSGQGPREAFF
TRBJ1-2 | - | - | 12 | TRBV29-1 | TGCAGCGTTGAACCTCTGAACGGAGGCTACACCTTC | CSVEPLNGGYTF
TRBJ2-3 | TRBD2 | - | 16 | TRBV2 | TGTGCCAGCAGTACCGGGACTAGCGCAGCCACAGATACGCAGTATTTT | CASSTGTSAATDTQYF
TRBJ1-1 | - | - | 13 | TRBV18 | TGTGCCAGCTCACTTGCGGTGAACACTGAAGCTTTCTTT | CASSLAVNTEAFF
TRBJ2-2 | - | - | 15 | TRBV2 | TGTGCCAGCTCGAAAATCCGGGCTGGAACCGGGGAGCTGTTTTTT | CASSKIRAGTGELFF
TRBJ1-1 | - | - | 13 | TRBV7-9 | TGTGCCAGCAGCTTAAGAGGCCCGTCTGAAGCTTTCTTT | CASSLRGPSEAFF
TRBJ2-2 | - | once | 16 | TRBV4-1 | TGCGCCAGCAGCCAATACGGGAGCGCGAACACCGGGGAGCTGTTTTTT | CASSQYGSANTGELFF
TRBJ2-2 | - | - | 17 | TRBV19 | TGTGCCAGTAGTATCCTGGACTTCCTAATGAACACCGGGGAGCTGTTTTTT | CASSILDFLMNTGELFF
TRBJ2-7 | - | - | 13 | TRBV5-6 | TGTGCCAGCAGCTTGGGGGCCTCCTACGAGCAGTACTTC | CASSLGASYEQYF
TRBJ2-3 | TRBD2 | - | 16 | TRBV6-4 | TGTGCCAGCAGTGACCAGGTGACTAGCAGCACAGATACGCAGTATTTT | CASSDQVTSSTDTQYF
TRBJ2-3 | - | - | 12 | TRBV2 | TGTGCCAGCAGCGACAACACAGATACGCAGTATTTT | CASSDNTDTQYF
TRBJ1-2 | - | - | 18 | TRBV7-8 | TGTGCCAGCAGCTTTTCCCGGGACCGACAAACCCTTATCTATGGCTACACCTTC | CASSFSRDRQTLIYGYTF
TRBJ1-1 | - | - | 15 | TRBV5-5 | TGTGCCAGCAGCTTGGTTCCGGGGACGAGGACTGAAGCTTTCTTT | CASSLVPGTRTEAFF
TRBJ1-1 | - | - | 16 | TRBV19 | TGTGCCAGTGTGCCCGTGGGGGGGCCTTGGCGTACTGAAGCTTTCTTT | CASVPVGGPWRTEAFF
TRBJ1-1 | - | - | 13 | TRBV5-4 | TGTGCCAGCAGCTTGGAGGGCAACACTGAAGCTTTCTTT | CASSLEGNTEAFF
TRBJ2-6 | - | - | 13 | TRBV27 | TGTGCCAGCAGGTGGTCTGGGGCCAACGTCCTGACTTTC | CASRWSGANVLTF
TRBJ2-2 | - | once | 16 | TRBV2 | TGTGCCAGCAGTGAATTCCACCTCCTGAACACCGGGGAGCTGTTTTTT | CASSEFHLLNTGELFF
TRBJ1-1 | - | - | 12 | TRBV7-9 | TGTGCCAGCAGCGGGGACTCTAAAAAGGCTTTCTTT | CASSGDSKKAFF
TRBJ1-4 | - | - | 16 | TRBV5-4 | TGTGCCAGCAGCTTGGGTGGGGGTCTATCAGATGAAAAACTGTTTTTT | CASSLGGGLSDEKLFF
TRBJ1-2 | - | - | 13 | TRBV4-1 | TGCGCCAGCAGCCAAGATCCGGTCTATGGCTACACCTTC | CASSQDPVYGYTF
TRBJ1-2 | TRBD1 | - | 13 | TRBV27 | TGTGCCAGCGGATACCGGGACAGGGAAGGCTACACCTTC | CASGYRDREGYTF
TRBJ2-1 | - | - | 12 | TRBV29-1 | TGCAGCGTTGAACAACTAGTTGGTGAGCAGTTCTTC | CSVEQLVGEQFF
TRBJ1-1 | - | once | 15 | TRBV6-2/TRBV6-3 | TGTGCCAGCAGTTACTCTGCCGGCTTGAACACTGAAGCTTTCTTT | CASSYSAGLNTEAFF
TRBJ1-2 | - | - | 13 | TRBV18 | TGTGCCAGCTCATCAAGACAGGAAGGTGGCTACACCTTC | CASSSRQEGGYTF
TRBJ1-4 | - | - | 15 | TRBV18 | TGTGCCAGCTCACCGGAAAAAGGGAGCGGGGAAAAACTGTTTTTT | CASSPEKGSGEKLFF
TRBJ1-1 | - | - | 12 | TRBV28 | TGTGCCAGCAGTTCCACTTTCACTGAAGCTTTCTTT | CASSSTFTEAFF
TRBJ1-2 | - | few | 13 | TRBV5-1 | TGCGCCAGCAGCCGGGACGCATACTATGGCTACACCTTC | CASSRDAYYGYTF
TRBJ1-6 | - | - | 14 | TRBV5-5 | TGTGCCAGCAGCTCGGGCAGGGTCGGTTCACCCCTCCACTTT | CASSSGRVGSPLHF
TRBJ1-2 | TRBD1 | once | 13 | TRBV12-3/TRBV12-4 | TGTGCCAGCAGCGGGGGACAGGTAGAAGGCTACACCTTC | CASSGGQVEGYTF
TRBJ1-2 | - | - | 11 | TRBV29-1 | TGCAGCGTTGTGGACAACTATGGCTACACCTTC | CSVVDNYGYTF
TRBJ2-7 | - | - | 12 | TRBV5-1 | TGCGCCAGCAGCCAGACTGACTACGAGCAGTACTTC | CASSQTDYEQYF
TRBJ1-6 | TRBD1 | - | 17 | TRBV7-6 | TGTGCCAGCAGCTTAGGTTCAATGGGACAGGGACCCTTACCCCTCCACTTT | CASSLGSMGQGPLPLHF
TRBJ1-3 | - | - | 15 | TRBV2 | TGTGCCAGCAGTGAAGTCCGGTGGTCTGGAAACACCATATATTTT | CASSEVRWSGNTIYF
TRBJ1-1 | - | - | 13 | TRBV4-1 | TGCGCCAGCAGCCAAACACGTAACACTGAAGCTTTCTTT | CASSQTRNTEAFF
TRBJ2-6 | - | - | 18 | TRBV6-2/TRBV6-3 | TGTGCCAGCAGTTACTCTTGGACAGTGAGCTCTGGGGCCAACGTCCTGACTTTC | CASSYSWTVSSGANVLTF
TRBJ1-6 | - | - | 16 | TRBV6-6 | TGTGCCAGCAGTTACTCCGGGCCAGAGAATAATTCACCCCTCCACTTT | CASSYSGPENNSPLHF
TRBJ1-2 | - | - | 17 | TRBV4-2 | TGTGCCAGCAGCCAAGATTCATTTGGACAGCCCTACTATGGCTACACCTTC | CASSQDSFGQPYYGYTF
TRBJ2-7 | - | - | 14 | TRBV10-1 | TGCGCCAGCGCCCCCCCGGGACCCCCCTACGAGCAGTACTTC | CASAPPGPPYEQYF
TRBJ1-2 | - | few | 13 | TRBV25-1 | TGTGCCAGCAGTGTAGGTACAGCCTATGGCTACACCTTC | CASSVGTAYGYTF
TRBJ2-7 | - | - | 16 | TRBV5-4 | TGTGCCAGCAGCCCCTCCGGGGGGACAGGACCCTACGAGCAGTACTTC | CASSPSGGTGPYEQYF
TRBJ1-6 | TRBD1 | once | 14 | TRBV18 | TGTGCCAGCTCAAGGGACAGGGGGAATTCACCCCTCCACTTT | CASSRDRGNSPLHF